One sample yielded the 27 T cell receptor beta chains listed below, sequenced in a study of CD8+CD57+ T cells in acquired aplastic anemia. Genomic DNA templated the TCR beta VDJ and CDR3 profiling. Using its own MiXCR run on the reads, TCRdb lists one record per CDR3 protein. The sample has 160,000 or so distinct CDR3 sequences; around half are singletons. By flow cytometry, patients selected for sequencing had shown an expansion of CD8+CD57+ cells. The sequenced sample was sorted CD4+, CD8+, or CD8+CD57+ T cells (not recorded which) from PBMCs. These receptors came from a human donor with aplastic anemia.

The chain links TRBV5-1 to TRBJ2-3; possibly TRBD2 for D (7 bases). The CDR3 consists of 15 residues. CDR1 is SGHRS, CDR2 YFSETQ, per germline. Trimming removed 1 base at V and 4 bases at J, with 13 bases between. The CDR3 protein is CASSLFQGRADTQYF. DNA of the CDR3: TGCGCCAGCAGCTTGTTCCAGGGGAGGGCAGATACGCAGTATTTT.

CDR3 in amino acids: CATSIQVGHNSPLHF. Here the CDR3 DNA reads TGTGCCACCAGCATACAGGTGGGCCATAATTCACCCCTCCACTTT. The rearrangement links TRBV15 to TRBJ1-6; D may be TRBD1 (5 bases). The CDR3 is 15 amino acids. Germline lookup yields CDR1 LNHNV and CDR2 YYDKDF (reference sequence). V shed 4 bases and J shed 5 bases, with 12 bases lying between them.

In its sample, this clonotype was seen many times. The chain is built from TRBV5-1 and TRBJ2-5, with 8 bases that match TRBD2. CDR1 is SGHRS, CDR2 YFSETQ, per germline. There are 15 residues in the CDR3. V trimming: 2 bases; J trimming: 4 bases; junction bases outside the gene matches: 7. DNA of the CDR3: TGCGCCAGCAGCTTAACAGCGGGAGAAGGAGAGACCCAGTACTTC. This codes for CASSLTAGEGETQYF.

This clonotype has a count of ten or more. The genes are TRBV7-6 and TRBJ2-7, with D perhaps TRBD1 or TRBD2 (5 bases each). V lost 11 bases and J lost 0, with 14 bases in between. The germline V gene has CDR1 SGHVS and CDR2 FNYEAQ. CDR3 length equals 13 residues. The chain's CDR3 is CAVRSGGSYEQYF. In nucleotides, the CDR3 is TGTGCCGTACGGAGTGGGGGCTCCTACGAGCAGTACTTC.

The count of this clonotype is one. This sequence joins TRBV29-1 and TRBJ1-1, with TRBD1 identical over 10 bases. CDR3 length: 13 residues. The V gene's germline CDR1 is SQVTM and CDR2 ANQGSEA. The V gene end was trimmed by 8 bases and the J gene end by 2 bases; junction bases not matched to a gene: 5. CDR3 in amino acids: CSTRQGANTEAFF. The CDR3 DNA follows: TGCAGCACTCGACAGGGGGCAAACACTGAAGCTTTCTTT.

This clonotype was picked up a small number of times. The CDR3 loop reads CASSITGSQPQHF. In DNA, the CDR3 is TGTGCCAGTAGTATAACAGGGTCCCAGCCCCAGCATTTT. The rearrangement links TRBV19 to TRBJ1-5; D is perhaps TRBD1 (6 bases). This CDR3 has 13 amino acids. The germline V and J ends were trimmed by 2 bases and 7 bases, with 9 bases remaining between them. Germline lookup yields CDR1 LNHDA and CDR2 SQIVND (reference sequence).

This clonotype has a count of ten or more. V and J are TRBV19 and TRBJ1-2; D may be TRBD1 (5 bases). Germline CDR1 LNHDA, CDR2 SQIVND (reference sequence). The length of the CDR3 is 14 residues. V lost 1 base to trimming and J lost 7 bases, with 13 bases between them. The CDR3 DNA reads TGTGCCAGTAGTATAGGGGACGCGGTGCGTGGCTACACCTTC. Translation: CASSIGDAVRGYTF.

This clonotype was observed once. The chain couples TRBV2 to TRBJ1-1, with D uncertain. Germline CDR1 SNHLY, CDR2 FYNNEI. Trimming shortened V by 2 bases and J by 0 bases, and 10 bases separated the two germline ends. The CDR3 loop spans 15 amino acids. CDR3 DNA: TGTGCCAGCAGTGAACCGACGACGGTGAACACTGAAGCTTTCTTT. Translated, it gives CASSEPTTVNTEAFF.

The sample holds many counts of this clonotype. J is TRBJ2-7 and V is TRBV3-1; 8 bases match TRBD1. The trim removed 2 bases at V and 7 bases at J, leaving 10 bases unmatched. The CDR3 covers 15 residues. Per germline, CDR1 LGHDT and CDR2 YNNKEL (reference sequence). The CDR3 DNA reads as TGTGCCAGCAGCCAACCCCCCGGGACAGGACGGGAGCAGTACTTC. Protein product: CASSQPPGTGREQYF.

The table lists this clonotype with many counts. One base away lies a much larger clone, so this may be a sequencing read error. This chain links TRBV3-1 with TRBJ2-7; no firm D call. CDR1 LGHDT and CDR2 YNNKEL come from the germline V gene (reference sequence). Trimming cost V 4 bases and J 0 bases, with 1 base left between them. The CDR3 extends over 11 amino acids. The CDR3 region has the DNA TGTGCCAGCAGCCGCTCCTACGAGCAGTACTTC. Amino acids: CASSRSYEQYF.

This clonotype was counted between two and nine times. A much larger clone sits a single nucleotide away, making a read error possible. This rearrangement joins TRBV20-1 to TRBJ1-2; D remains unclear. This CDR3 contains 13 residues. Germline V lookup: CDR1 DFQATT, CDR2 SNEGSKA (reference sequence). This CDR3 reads CSARGTEPLGHTF. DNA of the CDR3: TGCAGTGCTAGAGGAACTGAGCCCCTTGGCCACACCTTC.

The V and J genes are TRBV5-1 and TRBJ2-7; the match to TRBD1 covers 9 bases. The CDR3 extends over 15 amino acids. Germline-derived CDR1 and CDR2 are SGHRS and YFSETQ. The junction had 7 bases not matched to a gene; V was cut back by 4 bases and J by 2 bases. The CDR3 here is CASSLGTGWAYEQYF. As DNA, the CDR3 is TGCGCCAGCAGCCTTGGGACAGGGTGGGCCTACGAGCAGTACTTC.

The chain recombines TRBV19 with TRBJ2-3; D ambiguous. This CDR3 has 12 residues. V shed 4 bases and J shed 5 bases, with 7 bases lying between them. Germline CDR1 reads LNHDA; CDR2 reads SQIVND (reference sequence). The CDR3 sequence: CASSTYQDTQYF. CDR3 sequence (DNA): TGTGCCAGTAGTACGTATCAAGATACGCAGTATTTT.

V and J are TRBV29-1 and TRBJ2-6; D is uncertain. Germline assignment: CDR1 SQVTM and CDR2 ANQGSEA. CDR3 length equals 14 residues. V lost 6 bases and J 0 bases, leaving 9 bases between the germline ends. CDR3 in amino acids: CSVRSGSGANVLTF. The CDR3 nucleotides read TGCAGCGTCCGATCGGGCTCTGGGGCCAACGTCCTGACTTTC. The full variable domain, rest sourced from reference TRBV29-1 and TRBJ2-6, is SAVISQKPSRDICQRGTSLTIQCQVDSQVTMMFWYRQQPGQSLTLIATANQGSEATYESGFVIDKFPISRPNLTFSTLTVSNMSPEDSSIYLCSVRSGSGANVLTFGAGSRLTVL.

The CDR3, as DNA: TGTGCCAGCAGCCACTCGACAGGGATCGACACTGAAGCTTTCTTT. Translated, it gives CASSHSTGIDTEAFF. The rearrangement uses TRBV7-9 and TRBJ1-1; 7 nucleotides agree with TRBD1. J lost 3 bases, V lost 5 bases, and 9 bases had no gene match. The CDR3 is 15 residues long. Germline V gene sequence: CDR1 SEHNR, CDR2 FQNEAQ (reference sequence).

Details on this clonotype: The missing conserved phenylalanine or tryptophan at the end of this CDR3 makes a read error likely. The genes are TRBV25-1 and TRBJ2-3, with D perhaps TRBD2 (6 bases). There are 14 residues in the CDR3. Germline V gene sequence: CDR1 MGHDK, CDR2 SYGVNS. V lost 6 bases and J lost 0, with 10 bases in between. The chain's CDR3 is CASRAGLSTDTQYS. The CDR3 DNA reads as TGTGCCAGCAGGGCGGGGCTAAGCACAGATACGCAGTATTCT.

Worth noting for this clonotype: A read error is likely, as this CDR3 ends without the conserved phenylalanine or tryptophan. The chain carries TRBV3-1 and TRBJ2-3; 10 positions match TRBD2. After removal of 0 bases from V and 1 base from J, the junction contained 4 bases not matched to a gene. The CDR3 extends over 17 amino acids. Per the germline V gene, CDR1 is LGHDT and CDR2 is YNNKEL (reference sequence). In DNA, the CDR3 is TGTGCCAGCAGCCAAGACCGAACTAGCGGGGGCACAGATACGCAGTATCTT. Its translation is CASSQDRTSGGTDTQYL.

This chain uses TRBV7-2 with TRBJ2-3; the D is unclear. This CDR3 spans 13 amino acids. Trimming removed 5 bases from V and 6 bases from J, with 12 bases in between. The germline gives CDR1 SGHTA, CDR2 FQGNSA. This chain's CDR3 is CASSQSLPDTQYF. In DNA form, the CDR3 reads TGTGCCAGCAGCCAAAGTCTGCCGGATACGCAGTATTTT.

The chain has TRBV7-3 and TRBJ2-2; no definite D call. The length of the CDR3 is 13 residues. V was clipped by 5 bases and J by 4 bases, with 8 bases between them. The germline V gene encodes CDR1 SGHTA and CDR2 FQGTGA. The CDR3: CASSPEGTGELFF. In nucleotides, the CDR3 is TGTGCCAGCAGCCCCGAAGGCACCGGGGAGCTGTTTTTT.

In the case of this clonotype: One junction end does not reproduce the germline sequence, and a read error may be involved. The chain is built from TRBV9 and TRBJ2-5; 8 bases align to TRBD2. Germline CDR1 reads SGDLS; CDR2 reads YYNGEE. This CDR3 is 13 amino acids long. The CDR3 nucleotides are TGCGCCAGCAGCCCTTCTAGCGGGGAGACCCAGTACTTC. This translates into CASSPSSGETQYF. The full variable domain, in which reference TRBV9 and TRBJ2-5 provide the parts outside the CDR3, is DSGVTQTPKHLITATGQRVTLRCSPRSGDLSVYWYQQSLDQGLQFLIQYYNGEERAKGNILERFSAQQFPDLHSELNLSSLELGDSALYFCASSPSSGETQYFGPGTRLLVL.

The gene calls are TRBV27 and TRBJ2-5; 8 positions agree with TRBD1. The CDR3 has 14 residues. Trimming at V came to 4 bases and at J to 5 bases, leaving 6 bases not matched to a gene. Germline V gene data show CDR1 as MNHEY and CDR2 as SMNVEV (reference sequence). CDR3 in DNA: TGTGCCAGCAGTTCTCACCGGGACAGGGAGACCCAGTACTTC. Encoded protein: CASSSHRDRETQYF.

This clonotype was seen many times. This CDR3 is CSATDSLNTEAFF. CDR3 nucleotide sequence: TGCAGTGCAACGGACAGCTTGAACACTGAAGCTTTCTTT. The chain recombines TRBV20-1 with TRBJ1-1; tentative D call: TRBD1 (6 bases). Trimming removed 6 bases at V and 0 bases at J, with 11 bases between. The germline CDR1 and CDR2 sequences are DFQATT and SNEGSKA (reference sequence). The CDR3 is 13 amino acids.

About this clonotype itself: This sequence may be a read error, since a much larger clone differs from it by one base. The chain's CDR3 is CASSWGAGYEQYF. CDR3 nucleotide sequence: TGTGCCAGCAGTTGGGGGGCGGGGTATGAGCAGTACTTC. The chain uses TRBV5-5 and TRBJ2-7; TRBD1 or TRBD2 may be the D gene (6 bases each). The V gene lost 5 bases and the J gene lost 7 bases, with 16 bases spanning the gap. CDR1 is SGHKS, CDR2 YYEKEE, per germline (reference sequence). The CDR3 loop spans 13 amino acids.

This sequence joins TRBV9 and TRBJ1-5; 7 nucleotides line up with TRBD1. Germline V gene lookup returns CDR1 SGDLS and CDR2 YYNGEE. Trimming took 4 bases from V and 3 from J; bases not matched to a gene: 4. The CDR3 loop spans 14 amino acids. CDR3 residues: CASSRGQNNQPQHF. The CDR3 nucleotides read TGTGCCAGCAGCAGGGGACAGAACAATCAGCCCCAGCATTTT.

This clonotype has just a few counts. CDR3 amino acids: CASSLWVAGTTQETQYF. The CDR3 bases are TGCGCCAGCAGCTTGTGGGTAGCGGGCACTACTCAAGAGACCCAGTACTTC. The chain combines TRBV5-1 with TRBJ2-5; TRBD2 agrees at 7 bases. Trimming removed 1 base from V and 2 bases from J; junction bases left unmatched: 11. From germline, CDR1 is SGHRS and CDR2 YFSETQ. This CDR3 is built from 17 residues.

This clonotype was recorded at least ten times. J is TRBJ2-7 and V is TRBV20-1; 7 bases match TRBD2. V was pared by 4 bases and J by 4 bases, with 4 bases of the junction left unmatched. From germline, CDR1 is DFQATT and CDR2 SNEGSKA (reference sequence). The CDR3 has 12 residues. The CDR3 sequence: CSAKPGRYEQYF. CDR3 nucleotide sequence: TGCAGTGCTAAACCCGGGAGGTACGAGCAGTACTTC.

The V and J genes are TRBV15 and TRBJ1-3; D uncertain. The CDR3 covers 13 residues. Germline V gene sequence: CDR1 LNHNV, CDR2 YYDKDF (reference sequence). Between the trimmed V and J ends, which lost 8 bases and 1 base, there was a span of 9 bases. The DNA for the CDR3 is TGTGCCACCCGTAGCCCATCTGGAAACACCATATATTTT. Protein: CATRSPSGNTIYF.